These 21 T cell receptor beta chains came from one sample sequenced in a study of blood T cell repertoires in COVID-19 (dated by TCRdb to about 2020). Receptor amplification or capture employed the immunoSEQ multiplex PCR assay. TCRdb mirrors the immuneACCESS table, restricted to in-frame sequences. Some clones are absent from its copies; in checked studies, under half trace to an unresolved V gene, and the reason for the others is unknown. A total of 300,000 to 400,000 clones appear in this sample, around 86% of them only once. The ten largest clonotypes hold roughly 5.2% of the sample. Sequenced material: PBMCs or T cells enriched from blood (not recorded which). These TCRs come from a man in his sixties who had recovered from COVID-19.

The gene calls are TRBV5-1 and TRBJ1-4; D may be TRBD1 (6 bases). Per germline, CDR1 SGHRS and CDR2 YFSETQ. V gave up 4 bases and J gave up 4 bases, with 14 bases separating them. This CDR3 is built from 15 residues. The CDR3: CASSRTGTLNEKLFF. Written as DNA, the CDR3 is TGCGCCAGCAGCAGAACAGGGACCCTTAATGAAAAACTGTTTTTT.

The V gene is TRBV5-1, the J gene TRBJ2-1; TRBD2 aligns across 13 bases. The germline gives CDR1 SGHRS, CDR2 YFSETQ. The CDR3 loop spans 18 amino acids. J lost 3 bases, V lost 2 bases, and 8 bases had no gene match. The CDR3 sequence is CASSFGLAGVVLYNEQFF. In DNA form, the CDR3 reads TGCGCCAGCAGCTTCGGACTAGCGGGAGTCGTCCTCTACAATGAGCAGTTCTTC. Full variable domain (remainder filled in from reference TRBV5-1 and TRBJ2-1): KAGVTQTPRYLIKTRGQQVTLSCSPISGHRSVSWYQQTPGQGLQFLFEYFSETQRNKGNFPGRFSGRQFSNSRSEMNVSTLELGDSALYLCASSFGLAGVVLYNEQFFGPGTRLTVL.

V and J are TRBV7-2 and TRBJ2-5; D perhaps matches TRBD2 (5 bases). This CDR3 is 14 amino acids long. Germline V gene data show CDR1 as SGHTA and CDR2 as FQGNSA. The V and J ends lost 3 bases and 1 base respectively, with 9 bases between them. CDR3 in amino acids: CASSFSEGQETQYF. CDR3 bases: TGTGCCAGCAGCTTTTCAGAGGGCCAAGAGACCCAGTACTTC.

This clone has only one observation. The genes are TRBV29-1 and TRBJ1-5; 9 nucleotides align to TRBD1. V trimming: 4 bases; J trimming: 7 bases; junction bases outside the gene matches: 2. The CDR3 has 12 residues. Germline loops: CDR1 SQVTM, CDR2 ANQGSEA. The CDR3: CSVGTGGQPQHF. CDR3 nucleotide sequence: TGCAGCGTTGGAACAGGGGGCCAGCCCCAGCATTTT. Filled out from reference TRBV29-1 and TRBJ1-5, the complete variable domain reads SAVISQKPSRDICQRGTSLTIQCQVDSQVTMMFWYRQQPGQSLTLIATANQGSEATYESGFVIDKFPISRPNLTFSTLTVSNMSPEDSSIYLCSVGTGGQPQHFGDGTRLSIL.

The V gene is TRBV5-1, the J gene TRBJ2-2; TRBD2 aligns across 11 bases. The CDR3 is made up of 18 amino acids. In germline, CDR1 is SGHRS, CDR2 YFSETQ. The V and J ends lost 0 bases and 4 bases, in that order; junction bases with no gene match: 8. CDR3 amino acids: CASSLATSGSLITGELFF. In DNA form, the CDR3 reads TGCGCCAGCAGCTTGGCAACTAGCGGGAGTTTGATCACCGGGGAGCTGTTTTTT.

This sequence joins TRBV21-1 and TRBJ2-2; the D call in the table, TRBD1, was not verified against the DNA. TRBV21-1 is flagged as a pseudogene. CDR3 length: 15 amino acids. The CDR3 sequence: CASNDPGQRTGELFF. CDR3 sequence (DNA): TGTGCCAGCAACGACCCGGGACAGCGGACCGGGGAGCTGTTTTTT.

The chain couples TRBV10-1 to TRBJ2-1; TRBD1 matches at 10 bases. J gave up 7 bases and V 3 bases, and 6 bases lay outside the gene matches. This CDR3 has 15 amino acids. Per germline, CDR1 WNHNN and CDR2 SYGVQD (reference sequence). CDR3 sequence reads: CASSESRTGGNEQFF. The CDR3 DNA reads TGCGCCAGCAGTGAATCCCGGACAGGGGGGAATGAGCAGTTCTTC.

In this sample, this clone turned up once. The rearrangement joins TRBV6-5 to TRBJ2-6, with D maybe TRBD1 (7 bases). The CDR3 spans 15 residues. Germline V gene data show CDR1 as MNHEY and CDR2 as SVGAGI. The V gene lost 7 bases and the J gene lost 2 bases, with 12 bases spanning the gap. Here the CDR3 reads CASIQGGPGANVLTF. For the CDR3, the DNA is TGTGCCAGCATTCAGGGGGGACCTGGGGCCAACGTCCTGACTTTC.

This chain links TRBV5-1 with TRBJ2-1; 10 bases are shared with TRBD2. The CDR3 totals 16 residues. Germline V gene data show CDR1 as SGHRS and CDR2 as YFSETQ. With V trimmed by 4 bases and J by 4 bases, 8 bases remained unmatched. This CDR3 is CASSVSGTSAYNEQFF. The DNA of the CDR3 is TGCGCCAGCAGCGTGTCCGGGACTAGCGCATACAATGAGCAGTTCTTC.

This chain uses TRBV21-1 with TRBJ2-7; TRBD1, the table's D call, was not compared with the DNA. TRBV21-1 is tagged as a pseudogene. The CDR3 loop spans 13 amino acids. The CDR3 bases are TGTGCCAGGGGAATAGCAGGGAACTACGAGCAGTACTTC. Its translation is CARGIAGNYEQYF.

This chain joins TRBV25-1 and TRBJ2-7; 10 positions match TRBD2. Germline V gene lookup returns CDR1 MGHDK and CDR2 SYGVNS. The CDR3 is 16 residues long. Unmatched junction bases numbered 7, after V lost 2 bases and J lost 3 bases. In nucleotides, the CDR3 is TGTGCCAGCAGTGAAGAGGGGACTAGCGAGTGCTACGAGCAGTACTTC. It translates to CASSEEGTSECYEQYF.

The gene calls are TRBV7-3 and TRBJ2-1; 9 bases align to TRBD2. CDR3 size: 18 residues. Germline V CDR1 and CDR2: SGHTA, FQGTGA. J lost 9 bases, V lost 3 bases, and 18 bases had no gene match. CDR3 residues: CASSFEPQGGGRAPEQFF. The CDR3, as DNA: TGTGCCAGCAGCTTTGAGCCCCAGGGTGGCGGGAGGGCCCCTGAGCAGTTCTTC.

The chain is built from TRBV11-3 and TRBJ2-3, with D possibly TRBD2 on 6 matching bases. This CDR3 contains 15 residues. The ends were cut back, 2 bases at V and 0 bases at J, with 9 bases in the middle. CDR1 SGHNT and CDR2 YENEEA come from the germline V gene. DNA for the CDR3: TGTGCCAGCAGCTTACGAGGGACTAGCACAGATACGCAGTATTTT. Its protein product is CASSLRGTSTDTQYF.

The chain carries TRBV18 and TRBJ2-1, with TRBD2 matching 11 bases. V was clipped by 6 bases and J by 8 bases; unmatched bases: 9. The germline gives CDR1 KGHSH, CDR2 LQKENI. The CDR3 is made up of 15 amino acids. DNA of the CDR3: TGTGCCAGCTCCCAAACTAGCGGGAGATCGGATGAGCAGTTCTTC. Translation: CASSQTSGRSDEQFF.

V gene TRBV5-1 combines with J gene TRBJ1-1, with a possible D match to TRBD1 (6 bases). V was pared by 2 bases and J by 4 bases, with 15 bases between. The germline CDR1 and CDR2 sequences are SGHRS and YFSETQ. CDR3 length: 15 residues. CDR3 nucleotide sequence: TGCGCCAGCAGCTTAAGCAGGGGACGGATCACTGAAGCTTTCTTT. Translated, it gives CASSLSRGRITEAFF.

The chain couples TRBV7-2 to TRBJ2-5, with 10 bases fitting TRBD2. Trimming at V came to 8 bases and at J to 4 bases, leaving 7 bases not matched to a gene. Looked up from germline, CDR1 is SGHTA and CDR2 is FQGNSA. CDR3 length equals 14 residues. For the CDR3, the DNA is TGTGCCAGCGCGTCGCTAGCGGGAGTAGAGACCCAGTACTTC. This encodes CASASLAGVETQYF. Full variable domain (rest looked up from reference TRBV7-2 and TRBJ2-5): GAGVSQSPSNKVTEKGKDVELRCDPISGHTALYWYRQSLGQGLEFLIYFQGNSAPDKSGLPSDRFSAERTGGSVSTLTIQRTQQEDSAVYLCASASLAGVETQYFGPGTRLLVL.

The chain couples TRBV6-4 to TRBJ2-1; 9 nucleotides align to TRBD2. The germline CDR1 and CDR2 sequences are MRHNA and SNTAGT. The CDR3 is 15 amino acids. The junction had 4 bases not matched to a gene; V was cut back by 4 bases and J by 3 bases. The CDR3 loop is CASSGEAGGYNEQFF. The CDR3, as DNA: TGTGCCAGCAGTGGTGAAGCGGGAGGCTACAATGAGCAGTTCTTC.

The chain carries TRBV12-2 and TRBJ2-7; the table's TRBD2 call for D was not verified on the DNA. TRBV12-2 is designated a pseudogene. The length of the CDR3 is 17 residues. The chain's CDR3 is CASRKRLAGSHSYEQYF. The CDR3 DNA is TGTGCAAGTCGCAAGAGACTAGCGGGATCCCACTCCTACGAGCAGTACTTC.

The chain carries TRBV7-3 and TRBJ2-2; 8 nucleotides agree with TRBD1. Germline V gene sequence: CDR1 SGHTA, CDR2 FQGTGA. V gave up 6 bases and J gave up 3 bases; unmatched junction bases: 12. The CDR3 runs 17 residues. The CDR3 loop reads CASSSQYRGADTGELFF. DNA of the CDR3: TGTGCCAGCAGTTCTCAGTACAGGGGGGCGGACACCGGGGAGCTGTTTTTT.

The CDR3, as DNA: TGTGCCAGCAGTTACCCGACAGGAGCTCTTGGCTACACCTTC. Translation: CASSYPTGALGYTF. The genes are TRBV6-2 or TRBV6-3 and TRBJ1-2; maybe TRBD1 (6 bases). Germline loops: CDR1 MNHEY, CDR2 SVGEGT. Trimming cost V 2 bases and J 7 bases, with 14 bases left between them. The CDR3 is made up of 14 amino acids.

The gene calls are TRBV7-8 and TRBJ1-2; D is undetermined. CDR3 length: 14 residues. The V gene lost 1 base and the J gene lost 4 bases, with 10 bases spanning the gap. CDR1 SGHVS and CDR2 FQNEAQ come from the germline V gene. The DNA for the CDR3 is TGTGCCAGCAGCTTAGGGGGAGAAGGCTATGGCTACACCTTC. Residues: CASSLGGEGYGYTF.